Presented here are 5 T cell receptor beta chains from one specimen sequenced in a study of Graves' ophthalmopathy and Graves' hyperthyroidism. RNA transcripts were the template, and TCR beta CDR3 regions were amplified from them. The first-round RT-PCR employed HTBI primers together with the Qiagen OneStep RT-PCR kit. A multiplex PCR was then performed as the second round. MiXCR was run by TCRdb on the multiplex PCR reads, yielding one entry per CDR3 protein. This table has 450,000 to 600,000 distinct CDR3 sequences, roughly 40% appearing once. The sample was peripheral blood or thyroid tissue (not recorded which). The receptors were gathered from an adult man with Graves' hyperthyroidism.

The chain employs TRBV24-1 and TRBJ2-5, with D possibly being TRBD2 (7 bases). V gave up 2 bases and J gave up 2 bases, with 26 bases separating them. Germline CDR1 is KGHDR and CDR2 is SFDVKD. This CDR3 contains 20 residues. In nucleotides, the CDR3 is TGTGCCACCAGTGATTCCCCGGGGGCGAGTGTAGAAGCGGGGCAAGAGACCCAGTACTTC. Residues: CATSDSPGASVEAGQETQYF.

The V call is TRBV10-3, the J call TRBJ2-7; possible D gene TRBD2, 6 bases. The end of the DNA fits TRBJ2-1 better, so the J call may be wrong. Germline values: CDR1 ENHRY, CDR2 SYGVKD. This CDR3 has 15 amino acids. CDR3 in amino acids: CAISPSDSSYNEQFF. In DNA form, the CDR3 reads TGTGCCATCAGTCCTAGCGATAGCTCCTACAATGAGCAGTTCTTC.

In this sample, this clonotype turned up many times. This rearrangement joins TRBV20-1 to TRBJ1-2, with D perhaps TRBD1 (5 bases). The CDR3 is 15 residues long. Trimming shortened V by 0 bases and J by 3 bases, and 14 bases separated the two germline ends. From germline, CDR1 is DFQATT and CDR2 SNEGSKA (reference sequence). The CDR3 region is CSARDFGGQYYGYTF. Here the CDR3 DNA reads TGCAGTGCTAGAGATTTCGGTGGACAATACTATGGCTACACCTTC.

Only a few counts were recorded for this clonotype. J is TRBJ2-7 and V is TRBV5-6; 10 bases match TRBD2. Germline V gene sequence: CDR1 SGHDT, CDR2 YYEEEE. The CDR3 covers 17 residues. The trim removed 0 bases at V and 1 base at J, leaving 7 bases unmatched. CDR3 amino acids: CASSLELAGGRSYEQYF. The CDR3, as DNA: TGTGCCAGCAGCTTGGAGTTAGCGGGAGGCCGATCCTACGAGCAGTACTTC.

There are many counts of this clonotype. The rearrangement uses TRBV12-3 or TRBV12-4 and TRBJ1-5; TRBD1 might be the D (5 bases). The V gene lost 4 bases and the J gene lost 6 bases, with 7 bases spanning the gap. The CDR3 covers 12 residues. CDR3 residues: CASSSRGQPQHF. CDR3 in DNA: TGTGCCAGCAGTTCGAGGGGTCAGCCCCAGCATTTT.